Each of the 24 T cell receptor beta chains below was sequenced from the same sample in a study of OX40 agonist ivuxolimab in advanced cancers. The data were produced by immunoSEQ multiplex PCR, yet TCRdb's version contains in-frame clones alone and is incomplete. The sample has about 97,000 clones; about 90% are singletons. Sequencing was performed on CD4+ or CD8+ T cells sorted from blood, taken in a trial of the OX40 agonist ivuxolimab. The receptors stem from an adult with an advanced solid tumor such as melanoma, head and neck, liver or kidney cancer.

This chain uses TRBV5-1 with TRBJ2-2, with unresolved D. The ends were cut back, 3 bases at V and 5 bases at J, with 8 bases in the middle. CDR1 SGHRS and CDR2 YFSETQ come from the germline V gene. This CDR3 has 13 amino acids. The CDR3 sequence: CASSYSRTGELFF. The CDR3 nucleotides read TGCGCCAGCAGCTATTCGAGGACCGGGGAGCTGTTTTTT.

V usage is TRBV2 and J usage is TRBJ1-2; possibly TRBD1 for D (5 bases). Germline lookup yields CDR1 SNHLY and CDR2 FYNNEI. The CDR3 is 15 residues long. V shed 7 bases and J shed 3 bases, with 18 bases lying between them. The CDR3 coding sequence is TGTGCCAGCAAAGGGACGGACCGCTATCACTATGGCTACACCTTC. Translating it yields CASKGTDRYHYGYTF.

This chain connects TRBV18 to TRBJ2-3; 8 nucleotides line up with TRBD1. V shed 6 bases, J shed 2 bases, and the junction held 7 bases outside the gene matches. CDR1 and CDR2 from the germline V gene are KGHSH and LQKENI. The CDR3 sequence is 15 residues long. The CDR3 coding sequence is TGTGCCAGCTCCCTACAGGGGGGACACACAGATACGCAGTATTTT. Translation: CASSLQGGHTDTQYF.

The rearrangement uses TRBV5-1 and TRBJ2-3; a weak D match, TRBD2 (6 bases). Germline-derived CDR1 and CDR2 are SGHRS and YFSETQ. The CDR3 totals 15 residues. V dropped 2 bases and J dropped 0 bases, with 10 bases sitting between them. CDR3 DNA: TGCGCCAGCAGCTTAGGCGGGGCTAGCACAGATACGCAGTATTTT. Residues: CASSLGGASTDTQYF.

The chain combines TRBV6-4 with TRBJ1-5; TRBD1 might be the D (5 bases). The CDR3 covers 14 residues. The V gene lost 2 bases and the J gene lost 4 bases, with 9 bases spanning the gap. The V gene's germline CDR1 is MRHNA and CDR2 SNTAGT. CDR3 in DNA: TGTGCCAGCAGTGACAGGGGTGGAAATCAGCCCCAGCATTTT. Its protein product is CASSDRGGNQPQHF.

This clone was picked up one time. The chain combines TRBV6-1 with TRBJ1-5; 12 nucleotides match TRBD1. J was trimmed by 8 bases and V by 8 bases; bases with no gene match: 4. Germline V gene data show CDR1 as MNHNS and CDR2 as SASEGT. This CDR3 comprises 13 residues. This CDR3 reads CASRGTGGEPQHF. The CDR3 bases are TGTGCCAGCCGGGGGACAGGGGGCGAGCCCCAGCATTTT.

The chain has TRBV6-1 and TRBJ2-1; 9 nucleotides agree with TRBD2. This CDR3 contains 17 residues. V lost 3 bases to trimming and J lost 2 bases; unmatched junction nucleotides: 8. Per the germline V gene, CDR1 is MNHNS and CDR2 is SASEGT. The chain's CDR3 is CASSEEVGGRAYNEQFF. DNA of the CDR3: TGTGCCAGCAGTGAGGAGGTGGGCGGGAGGGCCTACAATGAGCAGTTCTTC.

The chain uses TRBV5-1 and TRBJ2-7, with D unclear. Germline V lookup: CDR1 SGHRS, CDR2 YFSETQ. CDR3 size: 14 residues. Trimming shortened V by 0 bases and J by 1 base, and 8 bases separated the two germline ends. The CDR3 protein is CASSLDSVSYEQYF. In DNA, the CDR3 is TGCGCCAGCAGCTTGGACAGCGTATCCTACGAGCAGTACTTC.

The table lists this clone with a count of one. Written as DNA, the CDR3 is TGTGCCAGCAGCGTCCGACTAGTCGGGGAGCAGTTCTTC. Translating gives CASSVRLVGEQFF. The V gene is TRBV9, the J gene TRBJ2-1, with TRBD2 as a possible D gene (6 bases). Germline V lookup: CDR1 SGDLS, CDR2 YYNGEE. This CDR3 region has 13 residues. V was shortened by 2 bases and J by 10 bases, with 13 bases between the two germline ends.

This sequence joins TRBV9 and TRBJ2-7, with D possibly matching TRBD2 (6 bases). The ends were cut back, 3 bases at V and 0 bases at J, with 13 bases in the middle. Germline CDR1 reads SGDLS; CDR2 reads YYNGEE. CDR3 length: 15 residues. CDR3 amino acids: CASSGGAGLSYEQYF. In DNA, the CDR3 is TGTGCCAGCAGCGGAGGAGCGGGCCTCTCCTACGAGCAGTACTTC.

J is TRBJ1-1 and V is TRBV30; 7 nucleotides line up with TRBD1. Germline V lookup: CDR1 GTSNPN, CDR2 SVGIG (reference sequence). V lost 0 bases, J lost 6 bases, and 4 bases stayed unmatched. This CDR3 has 13 residues. The CDR3 loop reads CAWSVQGWSEAFF. CDR3 in DNA: TGTGCCTGGAGTGTACAGGGGTGGTCTGAAGCTTTCTTT.

This clone was observed once. This chain uses TRBV6-5 with TRBJ1-3, with D maybe TRBD1 (6 bases). V lost 5 bases to trimming and J lost 0 bases, with 11 bases between them. The CDR3 is made up of 15 amino acids. CDR1 MNHEY and CDR2 SVGAGI come from the germline V gene. In DNA, the CDR3 is TGTGCCAGCAGTCACAGGGAAGGCTCTGGAAACACCATATATTTT. This gives the protein CASSHREGSGNTIYF.

The rearrangement uses TRBV4-1 and TRBJ2-5; 10 positions agree with TRBD1. Unmatched junction bases numbered 8, after V lost 2 bases and J lost 11 bases. The CDR3 sequence is 14 residues long. Germline assignment: CDR1 MGHRA and CDR2 YSYEKL. The DNA of the CDR3 is TGCGCCAGCAGCCAAAAGGGACAGGGGAACCTACAGTACTTC. It yields the protein CASSQKGQGNLQYF.

This sequence joins TRBV15 and TRBJ2-5; D unresolved. The CDR3 loop spans 14 amino acids. V was trimmed by 1 base and J by 4 bases, leaving 10 bases between them. Germline assignment: CDR1 LNHNV and CDR2 YYDKDF (reference sequence). The CDR3 DNA sequence: TGTGCCACCAGCAGAGGGGTGACTGGAGAGACCCAGTACTTC. Translated, it gives CATSRGVTGETQYF.

This chain joins TRBV6-6 and TRBJ2-7, with D perhaps matching TRBD2 (5 bases). The ends were cut back, 0 bases at V and 5 bases at J, with 11 bases in the middle. Per germline, CDR1 MNHNY and CDR2 SVGAGI (reference sequence). The CDR3 length is 14 residues. CDR3 nucleotide sequence: TGTGCCAGCAGTTACTCTCATAACGGGAACGAGCAGTACTTC. Its translation is CASSYSHNGNEQYF.

This chain links TRBV7-2 with TRBJ1-2, with D perhaps matching TRBD1 (6 bases). Germline V gene lookup returns CDR1 SGHTA and CDR2 FQGNSA. The V and J ends lost 1 base and 4 bases respectively, with 13 bases between them. The CDR3 length is 15 residues. This chain's CDR3 is CASSLGGGMTYGYTF. The CDR3 nucleotides read TGTGCCAGCAGCTTAGGAGGGGGAATGACCTATGGCTACACCTTC.

The J gene is TRBJ2-3, the V gene TRBV21-1; TRBD2 is taken as the D call from the table, unchecked against the DNA. TRBV21-1 has pseudogene status. The CDR3 covers 16 residues. The CDR3 is CASRKAGRTSTDTQYF. CDR3 nucleotides: TGTGCCAGCAGGAAAGCCGGGCGGACTTCCACAGATACGCAGTATTTT.

The V gene is TRBV2, the J gene TRBJ1-5, with 7 bases identical to TRBD1. Germline V gene lookup returns CDR1 SNHLY and CDR2 FYNNEI. The CDR3 has 15 residues. Trimming took 6 bases from V and 0 from J; bases not matched to a gene: 5. The CDR3: CASSGTVNSNQPQHF. CDR3 in DNA: TGTGCCAGCAGCGGGACAGTCAATAGCAATCAGCCCCAGCATTTT. Full variable domain (outside the CDR3, taken from reference TRBV2 and TRBJ1-5): EPEVTQTPSHQVTQMGQEVILRCVPISNHLYFYWYRQILGQKVEFLVSFYNNEISEKSEIFDDQFSVERPDGSNFTLKIRSTKLEDSAMYFCASSGTVNSNQPQHFGDGTRLSIL.

V and J are TRBV30 and TRBJ2-1, with TRBD2 matching 11 bases. V was pared by 0 bases and J by 9 bases, with 7 bases of the junction left unmatched. This CDR3 spans 15 amino acids. Germline CDR1 and CDR2: GTSNPN and SVGIG (reference sequence). CDR3 sequence (DNA): TGTGCCTGGAGTGTACGAAGTAGCGGGGGGGGTGAGCAGTTCTTC. Amino acid sequence: CAWSVRSSGGGEQFF.

The chain recombines TRBV16 with TRBJ1-2; 7 positions agree with TRBD1. V lost 2 bases to trimming and J lost 1 base; unmatched junction nucleotides: 13. CDR3 size: 18 residues. Germline CDR1 reads KGHSY; CDR2 reads FQNENV. CDR3 nucleotide sequence: TGTGCCAGCAGCCAAACTACCCCCGGTCAGGGGGGTAACTATGGCTACACCTTC. This codes for CASSQTTPGQGGNYGYTF.

This chain joins TRBV15 and TRBJ2-3, with D possibly being TRBD1 (8 bases). The germline CDR1 and CDR2 sequences are LNHNV and YYDKDF (reference sequence). The CDR3 has 16 residues. Trimming shortened V by 1 base and J by 3 bases, and 14 bases separated the two germline ends. CDR3 DNA sequence: TGTGCCACCAGCAGAGCACAGGGGGAGGGAACAGATACGCAGTATTTT. The encoded protein is CATSRAQGEGTDTQYF. Full variable domain (missing parts from reference TRBV15 and TRBJ2-3): DAMVIQNPRYQVTQFGKPVTLSCSQTLNHNVMYWYQQKSSQAPKLLFHYYDKDFNNEADTPDNFQSRRPNTSFCFLDIRSPGLGDTAMYLCATSRAQGEGTDTQYFGPGTRLTVL.

The V call is TRBV18, the J call TRBJ1-5; D is perhaps TRBD1 (5 bases). V lost 5 bases, J lost 5 bases, and 10 bases lay in between. The CDR3 length is 13 residues. Germline V gene lookup returns CDR1 KGHSH and CDR2 LQKENI. As DNA, the CDR3 is TGTGCCAGCTCAGCCCAGGGAGATCAGCCCCAGCATTTT. It encodes CASSAQGDQPQHF.

The genes are TRBV6-1 and TRBJ2-3, with D possibly being TRBD1 (5 bases). Germline CDR1 reads MNHNS; CDR2 reads SASEGT. The V end lost 6 bases, the J end lost 0 bases, and 10 bases lay between the germline ends. This CDR3 region has 14 residues. This CDR3 is CASRTPGSTDTQYF. CDR3 bases: TGTGCCAGCAGGACCCCAGGGAGCACAGATACGCAGTATTTT.

This sequence joins TRBV11-2 and TRBJ2-7; D ambiguous. CDR1 is SGHAT, CDR2 FQNNGV, per germline. This CDR3 comprises 13 residues. Trimming took 2 bases from V and 0 from J, leaving 5 bases between them. The CDR3 DNA reads TGTGCCAGCAGCTTAAGGCCCTCCTACGAGCAGTACTTC. Translating it yields CASSLRPSYEQYF.